A selection of T cell receptor beta chains follows, all from one sample in a study of T-cell memory formation after mild COVID-19. MiXCR, applied by TCRdb to the 5' RACE reads, yields one record per CDR3 protein. The table shows under 450,000 distinct CDR3 sequences, with more than 20% occurring only once. Material for sequencing was PBMCs or a T cell subset sorted from them (not recorded which). The receptor set was obtained from an adult woman who had mild COVID-19 (a few samples of this study predate the infection). Cell type and time point are not known. Each CDR3 is given with its conserved first and last residue. A D gene is named only where the DNA matches it firmly. Rows give clone size only sometimes, using once, few, many, or a class for an expanded clone.

clone_size: NA
j_call: TRBJ2-1
v_call: TRBV27
d_call: TRBD1
cdr3_nt: TGTGCCAGCAGTTTAATTTCGATAGGACAGGGAATCTTGATTGAGCAGTTCTTC
cdr3_aa: CASSLISIGQGILIEQFF

clone_size: NA
j_call: TRBJ1-4
v_call: TRBV2
d_call: NA
cdr3_nt: TGTGCCAGCAGGCTACAGGGACTTGCAACTAATGAAAAACTGTTTTTT
cdr3_aa: CASRLQGLATNEKLFF

clone_size: few
j_call: TRBJ2-7
v_call: TRBV10-3
d_call: NA
cdr3_nt: TGTGCCCTCCAACAGGGACCCTACGAGCAGTACTTC
cdr3_aa: CALQQGPYEQYF

clone_size: few
j_call: TRBJ1-1
v_call: TRBV7-9
d_call: NA
cdr3_nt: TGTGCCAGCAGCTTAAAAACTGAAGCTTTCTTT
cdr3_aa: CASSLKTEAFF

clone_size: NA
j_call: TRBJ1-3
v_call: TRBV5-5
d_call: NA
cdr3_nt: TGTGCCAGCAGCTTGGCCGGGGTACCGGGAAACACCATATATTTT
cdr3_aa: CASSLAGVPGNTIYF

clone_size: few
j_call: TRBJ2-7
v_call: TRBV12-3/TRBV12-4
d_call: NA
cdr3_nt: TGTGCCAGCTCCTGGGGCTCCGACTACGAGCAGTACTTC
cdr3_aa: CASSWGSDYEQYF

clone_size: few
j_call: TRBJ1-1
v_call: TRBV20-1
d_call: TRBD1
cdr3_nt: TGCAGTGCTAGAGATAGTGGGACAGAGGTAAGAGAAGCTTTCTTT
cdr3_aa: CSARDSGTEVREAFF

clone_size: few
j_call: TRBJ1-2
v_call: TRBV11-2
d_call: NA
cdr3_nt: TGTGCCAGCATCCCGGCGAGGGGTCTCTATGGCTACACCTTC
cdr3_aa: CASIPARGLYGYTF

clone_size: few
j_call: TRBJ1-2
v_call: TRBV20-1
d_call: TRBD1
cdr3_nt: TGCAGTGCTAGACGACAGGGAGGAAGCTATGGCTACACCTTC
cdr3_aa: CSARRQGGSYGYTF

clone_size: NA
j_call: TRBJ2-5
v_call: TRBV4-1
d_call: NA
cdr3_nt: TGCGCCAGCAGCCAAGGGAACAGGGCGAAAGAGACCCAGTACTTC
cdr3_aa: CASSQGNRAKETQYF

clone_size: many
j_call: TRBJ2-2
v_call: TRBV11-2
d_call: TRBD1
cdr3_nt: TGTGCCAGCAGCTTAGTCAGGGGGCGGACCGGGGAGCTGTTTTTT
cdr3_aa: CASSLVRGRTGELFF

clone_size: NA
j_call: TRBJ2-1
v_call: TRBV3-1
d_call: NA
cdr3_nt: TGTGCCAGCCAGGACGACTACAATGAGCAGTTCTTC
cdr3_aa: CASQDDYNEQFF

clone_size: NA
j_call: TRBJ1-1
v_call: TRBV7-8
d_call: TRBD1
cdr3_nt: TGTGCCAGCAGCTCCCCAGGGGGGCCTAACACTGAAGCTTTCTTT
cdr3_aa: CASSSPGGPNTEAFF

clone_size: few
j_call: TRBJ2-1
v_call: TRBV6-1
d_call: TRBD2
cdr3_nt: TGTGCCAGCAGCCCAAGGACTAGCGGGAGTGTTCAGCAGTTCTTC
cdr3_aa: CASSPRTSGSVQQFF

clone_size: NA
j_call: TRBJ2-3
v_call: TRBV20-1
d_call: NA
cdr3_nt: TGCAGTGCTAGAGGCCGGGACATCCAGAAGGATACGCAGTATTTT
cdr3_aa: CSARGRDIQKDTQYF

clone_size: NA
j_call: TRBJ2-7
v_call: TRBV7-2
d_call: NA
cdr3_nt: TGTGCCAGCAGCTTAGACAGTCAGTCCCCCTACGAGCAGTACTTC
cdr3_aa: CASSLDSQSPYEQYF

clone_size: few
j_call: TRBJ2-4
v_call: TRBV7-9
d_call: TRBD1
cdr3_nt: TGTGCCAGCAGCGCCTCGGGACAGCTAAACATTCAGTACTTC
cdr3_aa: CASSASGQLNIQYF

clone_size: NA
j_call: TRBJ2-2
v_call: TRBV7-3
d_call: TRBD2
cdr3_nt: TGTGCCAGCAGCTTAACAGGACTAGCGGGAGTACCCATCGGGGAGCTGTTTTTT
cdr3_aa: CASSLTGLAGVPIGELFF

clone_size: NA
j_call: TRBJ2-3
v_call: TRBV5-1
d_call: TRBD2
cdr3_nt: TGCGCCAGCAGCTTGGAGGGCGGCGCGGGGGGGCACACAGATACGCAGTATTTT
cdr3_aa: CASSLEGGAGGHTDTQYF

clone_size: NA
j_call: TRBJ1-6
v_call: TRBV12-3/TRBV12-4
d_call: NA
cdr3_nt: TGTGCCAGCGCGGGGGCGGGTGGGGCACCCCTCCACTTT
cdr3_aa: CASAGAGGAPLHF

clone_size: few
j_call: TRBJ2-5
v_call: TRBV7-9
d_call: TRBD1
cdr3_nt: TGTGCCAGCAGCCCATCGGGACAGGGACTCCAAGAGACCCAGTACTTC
cdr3_aa: CASSPSGQGLQETQYF

clone_size: NA
j_call: TRBJ1-4
v_call: TRBV4-1
d_call: NA
cdr3_nt: TGCGCCAGCAGCCAAGTATCGTCGGTGATTGCAACTAATGAAAAACTGTTTTTT
cdr3_aa: CASSQVSSVIATNEKLFF

clone_size: few
j_call: TRBJ2-3
v_call: TRBV20-1
d_call: NA
cdr3_nt: TGCAGTCTGGACAGAAGCACAGATACGCAGTATTTT
cdr3_aa: CSLDRSTDTQYF

clone_size: few
j_call: TRBJ1-2
v_call: TRBV20-1
d_call: TRBD1
cdr3_nt: TGCAGTGCTTCGCACAGGGGAAACTATGGCTACACCTTC
cdr3_aa: CSASHRGNYGYTF

clone_size: NA
j_call: TRBJ2-3
v_call: TRBV7-9
d_call: NA
cdr3_nt: TGTGCCAGCAGCTTCAGTCAGCGCACAGATACGCAGTATTTT
cdr3_aa: CASSFSQRTDTQYF

clone_size: NA
j_call: TRBJ2-5
v_call: TRBV7-3
d_call: TRBD2
cdr3_nt: TGTGCCAGCAGCCCCCGACTAGCGGGAGGGATGGAGACCCAGTACTTC
cdr3_aa: CASSPRLAGGMETQYF

clone_size: few
j_call: TRBJ2-7
v_call: TRBV29-1
d_call: NA
cdr3_nt: TGCAGCGTATACAGGGCGAACGAGCAGTACTTC
cdr3_aa: CSVYRANEQYF

clone_size: few
j_call: TRBJ2-7
v_call: TRBV20-1
d_call: NA
cdr3_nt: TGCAGTGCTAGAGATAAACTATCCTACGAGCAGTACTTC
cdr3_aa: CSARDKLSYEQYF